This T cell receptor beta chain was identified in a study of beta chain features in type 1 diabetes listed by TCRdb under 2018. Study-level background: No differences in mean age, gender distribution, total cell number or subset yield were found between patients and healthy donors. The study compared TCRB repertoires of sorted circulating CD4+ T cell subsets between recently diagnosed type 1 diabetes patients and matched healthy donors. Regulatory and stem cell-like memory subsets were obtained from only 8 patients and about eight healthy donors, while naive and central memory subsets were obtained from all 28 donors. A total of roughly 98,000,000 sorted cells were examined across all samples, and RNA yield correlated strongly with the number of cells per subset. Overall study outcomes, separate from this receptor: Because small numbers of individuals were included in the HLA sub-analyses, any influence of HLA type on TCRB rearrangement was left unresolved. Because cDNA rather than genomic DNA was sequenced, highly expressing activated cells could have been over-represented, although no difference in activation and CD3 levels was found between groups. Shorter templates might have been favored by PCR, but patient and control samples were amplified and corrected together, so both groups would have been affected equally by any skew. At VDJ recombination sites, patients with type 1 diabetes made fewer insertions and deleted more nucleotides, a pattern implying thymic rearrangement abnormalities. A moderate but significant shortening of TCRB CDR3 length was observed in type 1 diabetes patients in all four CD4+ subsets. Naive, central memory and regulatory TCRB repertoires appeared to be more similar among patients than among healthy donors.

CDR1 SGHRS and CDR2 YFSETQ are derived from the germline V gene. The V end gives up 2 bases and the J end 4 bases, leaving 3 bases in the junction not matched to a gene. Counted from cysteine to phenylalanine, this CDR3 has 16 amino acids. CDR3 DNA is the only sequence kept; it has 48 bases, read in frame from the first base. Each donor gave one peripheral blood draw, averaging approximately 120 mL, which was collected into heparinised tubes. Using a panel that included CD45RO, CCR7, CD25, CD127, CD95 and CD27, naive, central memory, regulatory and stem cell-like memory CD4+ T cells were sorted on a BD FACSAria II. A purity above 98% was achieved for all sorted populations. Right away, PBMCs were isolated by Lymphoprep density gradient centrifugation and were stained directly, with no culture step. To minimize batch effects, samples were stained and sorted in pairs, one healthy donor with one patient per experiment.

All of the isolated RNA was reverse transcribed with the High Capacity cDNA Reverse Transcription Kit, so expressed TCRB transcripts were sequenced. Deep immunoSEQ sequencing was applied to naive, central memory and regulatory T cell samples, giving an average of roughly 3.5 million total reads per sample. Sorted cells were lysed in RLT buffer, and RNA was extracted using DNase-treated RNeasy Micro or Mini kits according to cell number. To prevent cross-contamination, every cell subset was processed on its own, while patient and healthy donor samples were processed together. Using the immunoSEQ multiplex PCR, TCRB sequences were amplified from cDNA into 87-bp fragments spanning the CDR3 region. Amplicons were sequenced on the Illumina HiSeq platform. The published analysis was carried out like this. Synthetic template baselines were used to correct PCR bias computationally, reads within Hamming distance 2 were collapsed, and singletons that could not be merged were discarded. Reads were aligned against IMGT so that V, D and J genes, CDR3 length and insertions or deletions at six rearrangement sites could be assigned. Within each subset, clonotype counts were normalized to sorted cell number, and only after that were true diversity and Gini coefficients computed with the tcR R package. The overlap coefficient, calculated on TCRB nucleotide sequences, was used to measure repertoire sharing. The table was pulled from immuneACCESS by TCRdb, which kept in-frame rearrangements only. Such tables lose some clones; where checked, under half of the loss comes from unresolved V genes, and the rest has no known cause. V, J and clone size reflect that table, while D and trimming were determined from the DNA. Present in this sample are 100,000 to 150,000 clones, 9% of which were seen just once. The ten largest clones take up under 0.9% of the sample.

This clone was detected only a few times. It lacks a known antigen. No per-base quality is available; no much larger clone lies one base away. The same CDR3 arises from other DNA sequences in this sample as well. In this chain, TRBV5-1 is recombined with TRBJ2-1, with TRBD2 matching 13 junction bases. The sequence came from a man aged 25-40 years with type 1 diabetes. Sequences were obtained from central memory CD4+ T cells from blood. The CDR3 reads CASSFGLAGVYNEQFF. The sequenced DNA: TGCGCCAGCAGCTTCGGACTAGCGGGGGTTTACAATGAGCAGTTCTTC.